This TCR beta chain was observed in a study of T cell responses to AZD1222 COVID-19 vaccine. Libraries were prepared by immunoSEQ multiplex PCR; TCRdb keeps only in-frame clonotypes and omits some of them. The data contain about 200,000 clones, approximately 94% of them singletons. Study outcomes and limitations: Targeting of unmutated variant regions was reportedly seen in nearly half of spike-specific TCRs. A mostly white British donor set with more females was recruited, and clonal diversity was possibly underestimated.

The CDR3 totals 13 residues. As concerns this clone: Its matching antigen is unknown.

The rearrangement links TRBV21-1 to TRBJ1-6; the D segment call TRBD1 is taken from the table without a DNA check. TRBV21-1 is a pseudogene. This specimen consisted of peripheral blood, obtained on day 0 of MenACWY control vaccination. The sequence was collected from an adult in good health. This CDR3 is CASSKSPGSPLHF. CDR3 coding DNA: TGTGCCAGCAGCAAATCACCAGGGTCACCCCTCCACTTT.